This TCR beta chain came from a study of T-cell memory formation after mild COVID-19. TCRdb reprocessed the 5' RACE reads with MiXCR, giving one entry per CDR3 protein. The sample carries around 340,000 distinct CDR3 sequences, roughly 13% recorded once. Trimming took 1 base from V and 1 from J, leaving 12 bases between them. Germline-derived CDR1 and CDR2 are SGDLS and YYNGEE. The CDR3 runs 15 residues. The clonotype originates from a man aged 18 to 30 who had mild COVID-19 (a few samples of this study predate the infection). Cell type and time point are not known. The chain recombines TRBV9 with TRBJ2-7; the D gene could be TRBD1 or TRBD2 (5 bases each). Sample: PBMCs or a T cell subset sorted from them (not recorded which). CDR3 sequence: CASSVYGDGSYEQYF. The CDR3 region has the DNA TGTGCCAGCAGCGTATACGGGGACGGATCCTACGAGCAGTACTTC.